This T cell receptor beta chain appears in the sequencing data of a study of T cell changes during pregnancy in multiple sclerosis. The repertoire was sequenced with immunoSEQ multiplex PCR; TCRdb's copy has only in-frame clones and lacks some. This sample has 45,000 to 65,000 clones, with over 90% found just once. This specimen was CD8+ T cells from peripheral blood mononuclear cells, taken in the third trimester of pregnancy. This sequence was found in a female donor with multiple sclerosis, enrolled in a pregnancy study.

For the CDR3, the DNA is TGTGCCAGCGCCGTGGGTGGCGGGAGCTACGAGCAGTACTTC. Translating it yields CASAVGGGSYEQYF. The chain combines TRBV5-6 with TRBJ2-7, with 7 bases identical to TRBD2. The V and J ends lost 7 bases and 3 bases, in that order; junction bases with no gene match: 10. Germline CDR1 SGHDT, CDR2 YYEEEE. The CDR3 consists of 14 residues.